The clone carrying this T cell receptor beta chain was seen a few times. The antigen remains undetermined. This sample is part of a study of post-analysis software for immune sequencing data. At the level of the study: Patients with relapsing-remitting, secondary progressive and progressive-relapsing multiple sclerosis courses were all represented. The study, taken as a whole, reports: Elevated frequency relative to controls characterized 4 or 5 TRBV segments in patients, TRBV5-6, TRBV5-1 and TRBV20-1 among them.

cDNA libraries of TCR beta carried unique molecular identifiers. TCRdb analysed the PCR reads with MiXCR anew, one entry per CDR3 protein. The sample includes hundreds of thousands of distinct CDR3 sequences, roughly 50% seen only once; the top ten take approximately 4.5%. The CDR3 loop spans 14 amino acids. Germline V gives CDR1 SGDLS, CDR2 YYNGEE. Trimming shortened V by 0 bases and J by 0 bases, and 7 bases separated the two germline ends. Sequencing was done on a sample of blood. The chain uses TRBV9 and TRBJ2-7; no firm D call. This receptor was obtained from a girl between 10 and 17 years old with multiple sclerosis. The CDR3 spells CASSVGVFSYEQYF. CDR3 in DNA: TGTGCCAGCAGCGTAGGGGTTTTCTCCTACGAGCAGTACTTC.